A selection of T cell receptor beta chains follows, all from one sample in a study of T cells after somatic rescue of genetic block. Method: immunoSEQ multiplex PCR; TCRdb's copy keeps in-frame clones and lacks some. The table includes 14,000 to 15,000 clones, 71% detected once. The specimen sequenced was peripheral blood mononuclear cells (PBMCs). Receptors were obtained from a man younger than 30. Each CDR3 is given with its conserved first and last residue. Fields, in order: clone size, D gene, V gene, J gene, CDR3 protein, CDR3 DNA. A D gene is named only where the DNA matches it firmly. A clone size is listed for some rows: how often the clone was seen (once, few, many), or a class if it is expanded.

abundance: .; d_gene: TRBD1; v_gene: TRBV5-1; j_gene: TRBJ1-2; CDR3aa: CASSSTGTAYGYTF; CDR3nt: TGCGCCAGCAGCTCCACCGGGACAGCCTATGGCTACACCTTC
abundance: .; d_gene: TRBD2; v_gene: TRBV2; j_gene: TRBJ2-7; CDR3aa: CASSAGGYEQYF; CDR3nt: TGTGCCAGCAGCGCGGGGGGGTACGAGCAGTACTTC
abundance: .; d_gene: TRBD2; v_gene: TRBV10-2; j_gene: TRBJ2-1; CDR3aa: CASHGGGNEQFF; CDR3nt: TGCGCCAGCCACGGGGGAGGGAATGAGCAGTTCTTC
abundance: .; d_gene: TRBD1; v_gene: TRBV6-4; j_gene: TRBJ2-2; CDR3aa: CASSVNRGTTGELFF; CDR3nt: TGTGCCAGCAGTGTGAACAGGGGTACCACCGGGGAGCTGTTTTTT
abundance: .; d_gene: .; v_gene: TRBV19; j_gene: TRBJ1-1; CDR3aa: CASSIRQAQVFF; CDR3nt: TGTGCCAGTAGTATCAGACAGGCACAAGTTTTCTTT
abundance: once; d_gene: .; v_gene: TRBV6-5; j_gene: TRBJ1-4; CDR3aa: CASSYNIGAMREKLFF; CDR3nt: TGTGCCAGCAGTTATAATATAGGGGCAATGAGGGAAAAACTGTTTTTT
abundance: .; d_gene: TRBD1; v_gene: TRBV18; j_gene: TRBJ1-2; CDR3aa: CASSPGQPVYGYTF; CDR3nt: TGTGCCAGCTCACCGGGACAGCCCGTCTATGGCTACACCTTC
abundance: .; d_gene: .; v_gene: TRBV30; j_gene: TRBJ1-6; CDR3aa: CAWSLWGLVGSPLHF; CDR3nt: TGTGCCTGGAGCCTTTGGGGATTGGTGGGATCACCCCTCCACTTT
abundance: .; d_gene: .; v_gene: TRBV6-6; j_gene: TRBJ2-7; CDR3aa: CASSYDPGSNYEQYF; CDR3nt: TGTGCCAGCAGTTACGATCCGGGCTCCAACTACGAGCAGTACTTC
abundance: .; d_gene: .; v_gene: TRBV5-5; j_gene: TRBJ2-7; CDR3aa: CASSLGLLEARLGEQYF; CDR3nt: TGTGCCAGCAGCTTGGGCTTACTAGAGGCCCGACTCGGCGAGCAGTACTTC
abundance: .; d_gene: .; v_gene: TRBV7-9; j_gene: TRBJ1-5; CDR3aa: CASSSESTTHSNQPQHF; CDR3nt: TGTGCCAGCAGTTCAGAATCAACTACACATAGCAATCAGCCCCAGCATTTT
abundance: .; d_gene: .; v_gene: TRBV7-7; j_gene: TRBJ2-2; CDR3aa: CASSLGVQDVGELFF; CDR3nt: TGTGCCAGCAGCTTAGGGGTACAGGATGTCGGGGAGCTGTTTTTT
abundance: .; d_gene: .; v_gene: TRBV28; j_gene: TRBJ2-7; CDR3aa: CASVRGAGRGPLHEQYF; CDR3nt: TGTGCCAGCGTAAGGGGGGCGGGAAGGGGACCCCTTCACGAGCAGTACTTC
abundance: .; d_gene: TRBD1; v_gene: TRBV19; j_gene: TRBJ2-7; CDR3aa: CASSTRDRPSYEQYF; CDR3nt: TGTGCCAGTAGCACAAGGGACAGGCCCTCCTACGAGCAGTACTTC
abundance: .; d_gene: .; v_gene: TRBV7-7; j_gene: TRBJ1-1; CDR3aa: CASSLRENRMNTEAFF; CDR3nt: TGTGCCAGCAGCTTAAGAGAGAATCGGATGAACACTGAAGCTTTCTTT
abundance: large; d_gene: TRBD2; v_gene: TRBV13; j_gene: TRBJ2-7; CDR3aa: CASSSFAGGPEEQYF; CDR3nt: TGTGCCAGCAGCTCCTTCGCGGGGGGGCCTGAGGAGCAGTACTTC
abundance: few; d_gene: .; v_gene: TRBV6-1; j_gene: TRBJ1-2; CDR3aa: CASRAGSSYGYTF; CDR3nt: TGTGCCAGCAGGGCAGGGTCTTCCTATGGCTACACCTTC
abundance: once; d_gene: .; v_gene: TRBV19; j_gene: TRBJ2-3; CDR3aa: CASSWGDTQYF; CDR3nt: TGTGCCAGTAGTTGGGGAGATACGCAGTATTTT
abundance: .; d_gene: .; v_gene: TRBV4-2; j_gene: TRBJ2-2; CDR3aa: CASSQGSRNTGELFF; CDR3nt: TGTGCCAGCAGCCAAGGGAGTAGGAACACCGGGGAGCTGTTTTTT
abundance: once; d_gene: .; v_gene: TRBV11-2; j_gene: TRBJ1-1; CDR3aa: CASSSRGGGDTEAFF; CDR3nt: TGTGCCAGCAGCAGCCGAGGGGGGGGAGACACTGAAGCTTTCTTT
abundance: .; d_gene: .; v_gene: TRBV10-2; j_gene: TRBJ1-6; CDR3aa: CASSDTNWGASNSPLHF; CDR3nt: TGCGCCAGCAGTGACACCAACTGGGGGGCCTCTAATTCACCCCTCCACTTT
abundance: .; d_gene: .; v_gene: TRBV7-2; j_gene: TRBJ2-7; CDR3aa: CASSLGPTGSHEQYF; CDR3nt: TGTGCCAGCAGCTTAGGCCCAACAGGGTCCCACGAGCAGTACTTC
abundance: .; d_gene: .; v_gene: TRBV6-5; j_gene: TRBJ1-1; CDR3aa: CASSYSTDEAFF; CDR3nt: TGTGCCAGCAGTTACTCGACAGATGAAGCTTTCTTT
abundance: .; d_gene: .; v_gene: TRBV27; j_gene: TRBJ2-1; CDR3aa: CASSSRGINEQFF; CDR3nt: TGTGCCAGCAGTTCGAGGGGGATCAATGAGCAGTTCTTC
abundance: few; d_gene: .; v_gene: TRBV29-1; j_gene: TRBJ2-4; CDR3aa: CSVAPGLTGLAKNIQYF; CDR3nt: TGCAGCGTTGCCCCGGGCCTTACGGGTCTAGCCAAAAACATTCAGTACTTC
abundance: few; d_gene: .; v_gene: TRBV7-9; j_gene: TRBJ2-1; CDR3aa: CASSLGSDYNEQFF; CDR3nt: TGTGCCAGCAGCTTAGGGTCCGATTACAATGAGCAGTTCTTC
abundance: .; d_gene: TRBD2; v_gene: TRBV9; j_gene: TRBJ2-7; CDR3aa: CASSPNRGTSGSSRTYEQYF; CDR3nt: TGTGCCAGCAGCCCTAACAGGGGGACTAGCGGGAGTTCAAGGACCTACGAGCAGTACTTC
abundance: few; d_gene: .; v_gene: TRBV18; j_gene: TRBJ2-1; CDR3aa: CASSLRAAFSYNEQFF; CDR3nt: TGTGCCAGCTCACTCCGAGCGGCTTTCTCCTACAATGAGCAGTTCTTC
abundance: once; d_gene: TRBD2; v_gene: TRBV5-5; j_gene: TRBJ2-2; CDR3aa: CASSFSTGGNTGELFF; CDR3nt: TGTGCCAGCAGCTTCTCCACGGGGGGGAACACCGGGGAGCTGTTTTTT
abundance: .; d_gene: .; v_gene: TRBV7-3; j_gene: TRBJ1-1; CDR3aa: CASSLKENTEAFF; CDR3nt: TGTGCCAGCAGCTTAAAGGAGAACACTGAAGCTTTCTTT
abundance: .; d_gene: TRBD1; v_gene: TRBV9; j_gene: TRBJ1-2; CDR3aa: CASSVDLGTGTGPYGYTF; CDR3nt: TGTGCCAGCAGCGTAGACTTAGGTACCGGGACAGGGCCCTATGGCTACACCTTC
abundance: .; d_gene: TRBD1; v_gene: TRBV5-6; j_gene: TRBJ1-2; CDR3aa: CASSLPAGTGSGYTF; CDR3nt: TGTGCCAGCAGCTTGCCGGCCGGGACAGGGTCTGGCTACACCTTC
abundance: .; d_gene: .; v_gene: TRBV7-8; j_gene: TRBJ2-2; CDR3aa: CASSLAWGAENTGELFF; CDR3nt: TGTGCCAGCAGCTTAGCCTGGGGCGCAGAAAACACCGGGGAGCTGTTTTTT
abundance: many; d_gene: TRBD2; v_gene: TRBV5-4; j_gene: TRBJ2-3; CDR3aa: CASSPGLASKDTQYF; CDR3nt: TGTGCCAGCAGCCCAGGACTAGCGAGTAAAGATACGCAGTATTTT
abundance: once; d_gene: .; v_gene: TRBV6-6; j_gene: TRBJ1-2; CDR3aa: CASSRQGNDYGYTF; CDR3nt: TGTGCCAGCAGTCGGCAGGGGAACGACTATGGCTACACCTTC
abundance: .; d_gene: TRBD1; v_gene: TRBV5-1; j_gene: TRBJ2-3; CDR3aa: CASRAGGPDTQYF; CDR3nt: TGCGCCAGCAGGGCAGGGGGACCAGATACGCAGTATTTT
abundance: .; d_gene: .; v_gene: TRBV5-6; j_gene: TRBJ1-5; CDR3aa: CASSLGSNQPQHF; CDR3nt: TGTGCCAGCAGCTTGGGATCGAATCAGCCCCAGCATTTT
abundance: .; d_gene: .; v_gene: TRBV18; j_gene: TRBJ1-3; CDR3aa: CASSPRGRDRSGNTIYF; CDR3nt: TGTGCCAGCTCACCGAGGGGAAGGGACCGCTCTGGAAACACCATATATTTT
abundance: .; d_gene: .; v_gene: TRBV28; j_gene: TRBJ2-7; CDR3aa: CASSPDGYEQYF; CDR3nt: TGTGCCAGCAGTCCGGACGGCTACGAGCAGTACTTC
abundance: .; d_gene: TRBD1; v_gene: TRBV6-5; j_gene: TRBJ2-3; CDR3aa: CASSYGWTGGKYF; CDR3nt: TGTGCCAGCAGTTACGGGTGGACAGGGGGCAAGTATTTT
abundance: .; d_gene: TRBD2; v_gene: TRBV5-1; j_gene: TRBJ2-3; CDR3aa: CASSVGLAGADTQYF; CDR3nt: TGCGCCAGCAGCGTAGGACTAGCGGGAGCAGATACGCAGTATTTT
abundance: .; d_gene: .; v_gene: TRBV10-1; j_gene: TRBJ2-7; CDR3aa: CASSRGSTGRYEQYF; CDR3nt: TGCGCCAGCAGCAGAGGATCGACGGGCAGGTACGAGCAGTACTTC
abundance: .; d_gene: .; v_gene: TRBV5-1; j_gene: TRBJ2-3; CDR3aa: CASSVDPGQRDTQYF; CDR3nt: TGCGCCAGCAGCGTTGACCCTGGACAGAGGGATACGCAGTATTTT
abundance: .; d_gene: TRBD2; v_gene: TRBV18; j_gene: TRBJ2-4; CDR3aa: CASSARTSGEDIQYF; CDR3nt: TGTGCCAGCTCAGCCAGGACTAGCGGGGAGGACATTCAGTACTTC
abundance: once; d_gene: TRBD1; v_gene: TRBV18; j_gene: TRBJ2-3; CDR3aa: CASSPRGRGLPRTDTQYF; CDR3nt: TGTGCCAGCTCACCCAGGGGCAGGGGGCTCCCACGCACAGATACGCAGTATTTT
abundance: once; d_gene: .; v_gene: TRBV6-1; j_gene: TRBJ2-3; CDR3aa: CASTLTISTDTQYF; CDR3nt: TGTGCCAGCACCTTGACTATATCCACAGATACGCAGTATTTT